One and the same sample provided the 8 T cell receptor beta chains below, sequenced in a study of OX40 agonist ivuxolimab in advanced cancers. TCRdb's copy holds only in-frame clones and misses some; the assay was immunoSEQ multiplex PCR. The sample lists tens of thousands of clones, approximately 83% occurring once. The sequenced sample was CD4+ or CD8+ T cells sorted from blood, obtained in a trial of the OX40 agonist ivuxolimab. Every receptor here comes from an adult with an advanced solid tumor such as melanoma, head and neck, liver or kidney cancer.

This sequence joins TRBV5-6 and TRBJ2-7; 9 bases line up with TRBD1. Germline CDR1 and CDR2: SGHDT and YYEEEE. The CDR3 runs 15 residues. V trimming: 4 bases; J trimming: 3 bases; junction bases outside the gene matches: 8. The CDR3 bases are TGTGCCAGCAGCGGGACAGGGATCCATCTCTACGAGCAGTACGTC. Translating gives CASSGTGIHLYEQYV.

This clone has a single count. This chain connects TRBV5-5 to TRBJ2-7, with D hard to call. This CDR3 comprises 14 residues. V lost 0 bases to trimming and J lost 3 bases, with 10 bases between them. CDR1 SGHKS and CDR2 YYEKEE come from the germline V gene (reference sequence). The DNA of the CDR3 is TGTGCCAGCAGCTTGGGGGGTCTTAACTACGAGCAGTACTTC. It specifies CASSLGGLNYEQYF.

The gene calls are TRBV19 and TRBJ1-5, with TRBD1 identical over 9 bases. In germline, CDR1 is LNHDA, CDR2 SQIVND (reference sequence). V was clipped by 2 bases and J by 5 bases; unmatched bases: 10. The CDR3 runs to 17 residues. CDR3 sequence reads: CASSIRPGTGFHQPQHF. CDR3 DNA: TGTGCCAGTAGTATAAGGCCCGGGACAGGGTTTCATCAGCCCCAGCATTTT.

The chain has TRBV7-9 and TRBJ1-1; the D gene is possibly TRBD1 (6 bases). This CDR3 comprises 15 residues. The germline CDR1 and CDR2 sequences are SEHNR and FQNEAQ (reference sequence). V was cut by 5 bases and J by 5 bases, with 18 bases left in between. The CDR3 DNA reads as TGTGCCAGCAGCGCCTCAGGGGTGGCGGGGACTGAAGCTTTCTTT. Its protein is CASSASGVAGTEAFF. The full variable domain, its missing parts supplied by reference TRBV7-9 and TRBJ1-1, is DTGVSQNPRHKITKRGQNVTFRCDPISEHNRLYWYRQTLGQGPEFLTYFQNEAQLEKSRLLSDRFSAERPKGSFSTLEIQRTEQGDSAMYLCASSASGVAGTEAFFGQGTRLTVV.

The chain recombines TRBV19 with TRBJ1-2; D gene ambiguous. CDR1 and CDR2 (germline): LNHDA, SQIVND (reference sequence). The CDR3 contains 14 residues. V was cut by 2 bases and J by 5 bases, with 12 bases left in between. The CDR3 nucleotides are TGTGCCAGTAGTATACCCCTCGCTCCTTATGGCTACACCTTC. This codes for CASSIPLAPYGYTF.

The chain employs TRBV7-9 and TRBJ1-3; tentatively, D is TRBD1 (5 bases). The germline V gene encodes CDR1 SEHNR and CDR2 FQNEAQ (reference sequence). The germline V and J ends were trimmed by 6 bases and 0 bases, with 12 bases remaining between them. CDR3 length: 15 residues. CDR3 sequence (DNA): TGTGCCAGCAGTTTCGACAGCGTCTCTGGAAACACCATATATTTT. It is translated as CASSFDSVSGNTIYF. The variable domain in full, completed from reference TRBV7-9 and TRBJ1-3, reads DTGVSQNPRHKITKRGQNVTFRCDPISEHNRLYWYRQTLGQGPEFLTYFQNEAQLEKSRLLSDRFSAERPKGSFSTLEIQRTEQGDSAMYLCASSFDSVSGNTIYFGEGSWLTVV.

This clone was picked up a small number of times. The chain is built from TRBV10-3 and TRBJ1-2; tentatively, D is TRBD1 (5 bases). Germline assignment: CDR1 ENHRY and CDR2 SYGVKD. This CDR3 has 13 residues. V dropped 7 bases and J dropped 0 bases, with 9 bases sitting between them. The CDR3 is CAIIMDTNYGYTF. The CDR3 nucleotides are TGTGCCATCATTATGGACACTAACTATGGCTACACCTTC.

The chain carries TRBV19 and TRBJ1-5; a possible D gene is TRBD1 (6 bases). V lost 4 bases to trimming and J lost 7 bases, with 14 bases between them. CDR3 size: 14 residues. Germline V gene data show CDR1 as LNHDA and CDR2 as SQIVND (reference sequence). DNA for the CDR3: TGTGCCAGTAGTAAAGGACAGAGTAACCAGCCCCAGCATTTT. Translated: CASSKGQSNQPQHF.